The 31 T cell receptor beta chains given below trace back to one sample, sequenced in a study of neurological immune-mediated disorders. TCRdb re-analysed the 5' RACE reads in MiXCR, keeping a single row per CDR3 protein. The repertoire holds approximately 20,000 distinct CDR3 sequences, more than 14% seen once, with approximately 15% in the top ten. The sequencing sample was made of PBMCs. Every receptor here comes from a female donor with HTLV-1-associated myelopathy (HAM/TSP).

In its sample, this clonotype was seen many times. Here the CDR3 DNA reads TGTGCCAGCTCACCGGTTTACGGGAGGATTGGTGACGGAAACACCATATATTTT. The encoded protein is CASSPVYGRIGDGNTIYF. The chain employs TRBV18 and TRBJ1-3; no reliable D call. Looked up from germline, CDR1 is KGHSH and CDR2 is LQKENI. This CDR3 region has 18 residues. V shed 3 bases and J shed 4 bases, with 22 bases lying between them.

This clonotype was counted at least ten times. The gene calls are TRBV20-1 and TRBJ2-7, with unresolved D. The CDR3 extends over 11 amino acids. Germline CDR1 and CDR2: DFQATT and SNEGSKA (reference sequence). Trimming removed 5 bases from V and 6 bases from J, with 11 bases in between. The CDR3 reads CSAGLLGEQYF. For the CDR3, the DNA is TGCAGTGCTGGCTTGTTGGGCGAGCAGTACTTC.

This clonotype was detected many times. CDR3 loop: CSAKGQTNTEAFF. Here the CDR3 DNA reads TGCAGTGCTAAGGGACAGACGAACACTGAAGCTTTCTTT. V gene TRBV20-1 combines with J gene TRBJ1-1; 7 nucleotides align to TRBD1. Germline V gives CDR1 DFQATT, CDR2 SNEGSKA (reference sequence). The CDR3 length is 13 residues. Germline trimming cut 4 bases from V and 1 base from J; bases unmatched to any gene: 3.

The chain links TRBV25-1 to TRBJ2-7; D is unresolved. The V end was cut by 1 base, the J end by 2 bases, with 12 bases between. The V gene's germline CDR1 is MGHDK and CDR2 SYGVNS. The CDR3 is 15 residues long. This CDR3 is CASSESSDAPYEQYF. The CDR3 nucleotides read TGTGCCAGCAGTGAATCCAGTGACGCCCCCTACGAGCAGTACTTC.

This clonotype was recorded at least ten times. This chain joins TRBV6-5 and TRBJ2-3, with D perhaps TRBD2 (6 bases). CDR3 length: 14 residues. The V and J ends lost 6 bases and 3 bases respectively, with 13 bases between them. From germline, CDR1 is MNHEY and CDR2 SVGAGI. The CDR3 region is CASRKLAQTDTQYF. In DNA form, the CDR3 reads TGTGCCAGCAGGAAACTAGCTCAGACAGATACGCAGTATTTT.

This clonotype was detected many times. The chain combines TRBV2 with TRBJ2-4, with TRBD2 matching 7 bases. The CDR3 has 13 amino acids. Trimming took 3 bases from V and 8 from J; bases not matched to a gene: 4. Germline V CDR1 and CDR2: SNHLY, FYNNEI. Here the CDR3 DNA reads TGTGCCAGCAGTGACCACCGGGGGGACATTCAGTACTTC. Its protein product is CASSDHRGDIQYF.

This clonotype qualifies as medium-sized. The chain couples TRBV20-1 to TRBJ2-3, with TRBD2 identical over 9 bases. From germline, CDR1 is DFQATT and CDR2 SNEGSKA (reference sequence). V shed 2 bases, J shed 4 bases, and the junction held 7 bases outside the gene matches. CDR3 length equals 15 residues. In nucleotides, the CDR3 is TGCAGTGCTAGAATCAGCGGGGGGTGGGCAGATACGCAGTATTTT. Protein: CSARISGGWADTQYF.

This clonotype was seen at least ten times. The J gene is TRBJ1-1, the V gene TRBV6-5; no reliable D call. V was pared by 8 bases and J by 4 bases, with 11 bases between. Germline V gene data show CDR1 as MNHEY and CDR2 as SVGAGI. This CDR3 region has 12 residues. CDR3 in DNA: TGTGCCAGCGGGAGGATGGGCACTGAAGCTTTCTTT. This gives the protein CASGRMGTEAFF.

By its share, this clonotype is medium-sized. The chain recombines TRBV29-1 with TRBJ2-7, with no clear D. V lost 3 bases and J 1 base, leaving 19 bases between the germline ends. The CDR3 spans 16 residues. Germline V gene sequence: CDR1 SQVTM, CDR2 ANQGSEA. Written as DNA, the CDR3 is TGCAGCGTTGATGCTGACTTCGACACTACGTCCTACGAGCAGTACTTC. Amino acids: CSVDADFDTTSYEQYF.

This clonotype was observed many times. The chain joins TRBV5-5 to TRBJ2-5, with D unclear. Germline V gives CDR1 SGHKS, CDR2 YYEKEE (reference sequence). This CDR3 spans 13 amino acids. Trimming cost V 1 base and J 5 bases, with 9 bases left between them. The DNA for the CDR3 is TGTGCCAGCAGCTTGAAACGATCGGAGACCCAGTACTTC. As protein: CASSLKRSETQYF.

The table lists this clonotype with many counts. In nucleotides, the CDR3 is TGCGCCAGCAGCTTGGAGGACAGGGTGCACTACCCGGAGTACTTC. Translation: CASSLEDRVHYPEYF. The rearrangement links TRBV5-1 to TRBJ2-7, with TRBD1 identical over 8 bases. The CDR3 sequence is 15 residues long. Germline V lookup: CDR1 SGHRS, CDR2 YFSETQ. The trim removed 0 bases at V and 11 bases at J, leaving 13 bases unmatched.

CDR3: CASSSLAGDEQFF. The CDR3 region has the DNA TGCGCCAGCAGCAGCCTAGCGGGGGATGAGCAGTTCTTC. The chain joins TRBV5-1 to TRBJ2-1; 10 bases align to TRBD2. Germline assignment: CDR1 SGHRS and CDR2 YFSETQ. V was pared by 4 bases and J by 8 bases, with 3 bases of the junction left unmatched. The CDR3 loop spans 13 amino acids. The full variable domain, its missing parts supplied by reference TRBV5-1 and TRBJ2-1, is KAGVTQTPRYLIKTRGQQVTLSCSPISGHRSVSWYQQTPGQGLQFLFEYFSETQRNKGNFPGRFSGRQFSNSRSEMNVSTLELGDSALYLCASSSLAGDEQFFGPGTRLTVL.

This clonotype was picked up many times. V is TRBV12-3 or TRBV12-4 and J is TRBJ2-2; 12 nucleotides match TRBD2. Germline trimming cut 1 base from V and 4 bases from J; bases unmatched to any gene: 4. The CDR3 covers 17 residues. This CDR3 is CASSLGLAGASTGELFF. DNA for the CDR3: TGTGCCAGCAGTTTAGGACTAGCGGGGGCGAGCACCGGGGAGCTGTTTTTT.

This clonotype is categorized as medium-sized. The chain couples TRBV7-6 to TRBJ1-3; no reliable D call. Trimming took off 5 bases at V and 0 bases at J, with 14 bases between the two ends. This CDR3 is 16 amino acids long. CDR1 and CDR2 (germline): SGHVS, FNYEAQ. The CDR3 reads CASSEDVAASGNTIYF. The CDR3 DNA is TGTGCCAGCAGCGAGGACGTGGCCGCCTCTGGAAACACCATATATTTT.

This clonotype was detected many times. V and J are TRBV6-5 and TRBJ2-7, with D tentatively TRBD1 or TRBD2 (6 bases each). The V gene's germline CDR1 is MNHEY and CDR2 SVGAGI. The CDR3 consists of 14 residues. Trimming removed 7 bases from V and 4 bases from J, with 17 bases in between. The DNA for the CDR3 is TGTGCCAGCACCCCTTTGGGGGGCCAATACGAGCAGTACTTC. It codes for CASTPLGGQYEQYF.

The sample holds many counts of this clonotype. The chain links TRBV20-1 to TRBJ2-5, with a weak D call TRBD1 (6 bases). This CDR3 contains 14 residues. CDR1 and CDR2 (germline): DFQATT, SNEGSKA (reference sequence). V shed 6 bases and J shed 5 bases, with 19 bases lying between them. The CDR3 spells CSAGLDSGEETQYF. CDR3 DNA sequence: TGCAGTGCGGGGCTGGACAGCGGCGAGGAGACCCAGTACTTC.

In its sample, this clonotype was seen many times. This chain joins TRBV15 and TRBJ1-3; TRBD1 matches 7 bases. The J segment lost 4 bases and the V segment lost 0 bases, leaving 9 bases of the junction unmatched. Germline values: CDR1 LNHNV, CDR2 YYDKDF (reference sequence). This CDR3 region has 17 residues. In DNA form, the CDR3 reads TGTGCCACCAGCAGAGATTATCAAGGGGGCGCAGGAAACACCATATATTTT. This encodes CATSRDYQGGAGNTIYF.

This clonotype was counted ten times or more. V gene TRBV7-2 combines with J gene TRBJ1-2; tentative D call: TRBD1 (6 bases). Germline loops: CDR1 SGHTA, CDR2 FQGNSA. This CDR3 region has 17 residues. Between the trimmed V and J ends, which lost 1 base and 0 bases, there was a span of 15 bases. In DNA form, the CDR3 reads TGTGCCAGCAGCTTAGGCTCAGGGACACCTACTAACTATGGCTACACCTTC. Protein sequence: CASSLGSGTPTNYGYTF.

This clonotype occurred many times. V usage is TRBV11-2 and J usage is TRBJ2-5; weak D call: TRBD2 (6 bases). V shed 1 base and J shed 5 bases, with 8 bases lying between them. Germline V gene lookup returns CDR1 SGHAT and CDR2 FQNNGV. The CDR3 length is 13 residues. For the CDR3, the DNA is TGTGCCAGCAGCTTAGCGGGAGTGGAGACCCAGTACTTC. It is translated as CASSLAGVETQYF.

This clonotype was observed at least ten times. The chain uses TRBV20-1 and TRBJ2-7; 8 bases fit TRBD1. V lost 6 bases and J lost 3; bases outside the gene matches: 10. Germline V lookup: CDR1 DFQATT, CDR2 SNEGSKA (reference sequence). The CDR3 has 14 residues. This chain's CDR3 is CSAKPGTGIYEQYF. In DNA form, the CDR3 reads TGCAGTGCGAAGCCCGGGACAGGAATCTACGAGCAGTACTTC.

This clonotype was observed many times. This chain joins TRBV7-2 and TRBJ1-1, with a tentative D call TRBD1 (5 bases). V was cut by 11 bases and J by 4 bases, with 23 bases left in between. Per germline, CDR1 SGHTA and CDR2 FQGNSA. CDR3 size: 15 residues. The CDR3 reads CAGRMDGQGGTEAFF. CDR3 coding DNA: TGTGCCGGTCGGATGGACGGTCAGGGCGGCACTGAAGCTTTCTTT.

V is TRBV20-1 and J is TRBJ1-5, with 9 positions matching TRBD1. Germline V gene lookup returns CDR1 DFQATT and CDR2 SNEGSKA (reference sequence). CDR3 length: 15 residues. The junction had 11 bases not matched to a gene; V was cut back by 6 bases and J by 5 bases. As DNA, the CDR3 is TGCAGTGCGACAGCTACAGGGGGCAGGGATCAGCCCCAGCATTTT. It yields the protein CSATATGGRDQPQHF.

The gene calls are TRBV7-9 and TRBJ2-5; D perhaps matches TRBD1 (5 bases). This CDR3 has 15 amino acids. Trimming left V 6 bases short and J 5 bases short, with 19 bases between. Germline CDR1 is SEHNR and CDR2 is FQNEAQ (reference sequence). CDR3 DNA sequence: TGTGCCAGCAGGCCGCTAAAACGGACATACGAGACCCAGTACTTC. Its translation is CASRPLKRTYETQYF.

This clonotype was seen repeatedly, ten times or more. CDR3 nucleotide sequence: TGCGCCAGCAGCCAAGATCGAGTCACCTACGAGCAGTACTTC. Translated: CASSQDRVTYEQYF. The chain uses TRBV4-1 and TRBJ2-7; D is unresolved. The CDR3 runs to 14 residues. CDR1 and CDR2 from the germline V gene are MGHRA and YSYEKL. With 0 bases removed from V and 2 bases from J, the gap between germline ends came to 8 bases.

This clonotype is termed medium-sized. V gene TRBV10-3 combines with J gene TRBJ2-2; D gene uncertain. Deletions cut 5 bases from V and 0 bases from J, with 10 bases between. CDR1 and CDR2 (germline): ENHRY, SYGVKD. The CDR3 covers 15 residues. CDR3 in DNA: TGTGCCATCAGTCGTGGCGTTTCGAACACCGGGGAGCTGTTTTTT. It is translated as CAISRGVSNTGELFF.

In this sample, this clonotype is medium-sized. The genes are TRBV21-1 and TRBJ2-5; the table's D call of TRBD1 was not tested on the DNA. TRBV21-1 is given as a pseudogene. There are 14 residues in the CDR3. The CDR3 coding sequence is TGTGCCAGCAGCAAAGCCCGGGGCGAGGAGACCCAGTACTTC. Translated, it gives CASSKARGEETQYF.

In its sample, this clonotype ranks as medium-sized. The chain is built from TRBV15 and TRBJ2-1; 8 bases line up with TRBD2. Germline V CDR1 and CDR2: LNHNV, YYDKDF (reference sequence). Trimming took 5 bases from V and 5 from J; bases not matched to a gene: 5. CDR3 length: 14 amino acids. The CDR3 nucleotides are TGTGCCACCAGCTTGGTAGCGGGACACAATGAGCAGTTCTTC. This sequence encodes CATSLVAGHNEQFF.

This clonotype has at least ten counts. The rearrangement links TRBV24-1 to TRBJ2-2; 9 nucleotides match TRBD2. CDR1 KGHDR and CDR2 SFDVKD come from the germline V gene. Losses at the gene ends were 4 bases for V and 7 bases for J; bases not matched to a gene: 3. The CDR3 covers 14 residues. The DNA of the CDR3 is TGTGCCACCAGTGACCTAGCGGGACGCGGGGAGCTGTTTTTT. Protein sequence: CATSDLAGRGELFF.

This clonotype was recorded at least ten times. Here the CDR3 DNA reads TGCGCCAGCAGCCAGAACGTCCCAGAGGATACGCAGTATTTT. This sequence encodes CASSQNVPEDTQYF. The rearrangement uses TRBV5-1 and TRBJ2-3; D gene uncertain. V was trimmed by 4 bases and J by 6 bases, leaving 15 bases between them. Germline V lookup: CDR1 SGHRS, CDR2 YFSETQ. The CDR3 has 14 residues.

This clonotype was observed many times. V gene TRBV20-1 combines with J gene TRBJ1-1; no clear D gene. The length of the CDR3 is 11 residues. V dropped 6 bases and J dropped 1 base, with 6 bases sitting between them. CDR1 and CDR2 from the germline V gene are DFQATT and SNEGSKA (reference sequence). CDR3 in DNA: TGCAGTGCGCAAGGGAACACTGAAGCTTTCTTT. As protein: CSAQGNTEAFF.

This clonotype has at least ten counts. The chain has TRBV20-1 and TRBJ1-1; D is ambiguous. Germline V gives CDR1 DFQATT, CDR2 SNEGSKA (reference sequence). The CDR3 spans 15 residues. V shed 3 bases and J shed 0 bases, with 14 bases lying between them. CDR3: CSASPRLNMNTEAFF. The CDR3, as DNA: TGCAGTGCTAGCCCACGGTTAAACATGAACACTGAAGCTTTCTTT.